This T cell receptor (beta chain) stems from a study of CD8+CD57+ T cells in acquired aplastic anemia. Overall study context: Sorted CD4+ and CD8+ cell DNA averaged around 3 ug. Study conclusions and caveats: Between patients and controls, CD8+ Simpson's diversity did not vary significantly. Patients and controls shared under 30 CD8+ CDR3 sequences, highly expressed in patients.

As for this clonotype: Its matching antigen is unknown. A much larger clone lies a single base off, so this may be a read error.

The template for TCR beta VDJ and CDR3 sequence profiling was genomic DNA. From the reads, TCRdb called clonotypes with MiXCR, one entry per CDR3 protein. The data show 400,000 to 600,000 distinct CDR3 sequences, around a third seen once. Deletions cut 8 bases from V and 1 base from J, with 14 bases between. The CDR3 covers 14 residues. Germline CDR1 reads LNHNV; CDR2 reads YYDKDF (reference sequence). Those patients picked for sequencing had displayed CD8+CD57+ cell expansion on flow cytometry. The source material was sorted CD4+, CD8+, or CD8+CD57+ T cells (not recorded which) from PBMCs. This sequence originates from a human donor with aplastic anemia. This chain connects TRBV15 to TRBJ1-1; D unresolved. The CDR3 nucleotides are TGTGCCACCCGCGGCGGTACGCGGAACACTGAAGCTTTCTTT. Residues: CATRGGTRNTEAFF.